These 15 T cell receptor beta chains were all obtained from the same sample, sequenced in a study of cytomegalovirus exposure and HLA in healthy donors. This table comes from immunoSEQ multiplex PCR, and its TCRdb copy is limited to in-frame clones, with some not included. The sample lists roughly 56,000 clones; around 94% were seen once. The sequencing sample was made of PBMCs. These receptors were obtained from a man aged 18 to 29 in good health and CMV-seronegative.

This chain links TRBV6-1 with TRBJ2-7; 7 positions agree with TRBD2. With 3 bases clipped from V and 7 bases from J, the junction kept 12 bases outside the gene matches. Germline-derived CDR1 and CDR2 are MNHNS and SASEGT. The CDR3 extends over 15 amino acids. CDR3 amino acids: CASSDKLAEAGEQYF. In DNA, the CDR3 is TGTGCCAGCAGTGATAAGCTAGCGGAGGCGGGGGAGCAGTACTTC.

This sequence joins TRBV28 and TRBJ1-2; D not certain. Germline loops: CDR1 MDHEN, CDR2 SYDVKM. The CDR3 is 16 residues long. V lost 5 bases and J lost 4, with 20 bases in between. The CDR3 region has the DNA TGTGCCAGCAGTCCCCTCGTTCGGTTGGGGAGCTATGGCTACACCTTC. Its protein product is CASSPLVRLGSYGYTF.

V and J are TRBV5-1 and TRBJ2-1; 11 nucleotides align to TRBD2. V lost 2 bases and J lost 5; bases outside the gene matches: 9. Per the germline V gene, CDR1 is SGHRS and CDR2 is YFSETQ. This CDR3 has 17 residues. The CDR3 reads CASSLGTSGPSHNEQFF. As DNA, the CDR3 is TGCGCCAGCAGCTTAGGGACTAGCGGTCCTTCCCACAATGAGCAGTTCTTC.

This clone was seen just once. This sequence joins TRBV5-4 and TRBJ2-7; 10 bases are a match to TRBD2. CDR1 is SGHNT, CDR2 YYREEE, per germline (reference sequence). The CDR3 is 16 residues long. Germline trimming cut 0 bases from V and 3 bases from J; bases unmatched to any gene: 6. The CDR3 DNA is TGTGCCAGCAGCTTGGGGACTAGCGGACCCGTCTACGAGCAGTACTTC. Its protein is CASSLGTSGPVYEQYF. Supplemented by reference TRBV5-4 and TRBJ2-7, the full variable domain reads ETGVTQSPTHLIKTRGQQVTLRCSSQSGHNTVSWYQQALGQGPQFIFQYYREEENGRGNFPPRFSGLQFPNYSSELNVNALELDDSALYLCASSLGTSGPVYEQYFGPGTRLTVT.

The rearrangement uses TRBV6-5 and TRBJ2-1; D unclear. In germline, CDR1 is MNHEY, CDR2 SVGAGI. The CDR3 is made up of 14 amino acids. Trimming shortened V by 0 bases and J by 5 bases, and 8 bases separated the two germline ends. CDR3 bases: TGTGCCAGCAGTTACTCGGAAAGCGACAATGAGCAGTTCTTC. Translated, it gives CASSYSESDNEQFF.

V gene TRBV19 combines with J gene TRBJ1-1; TRBD1 might be the D (6 bases). The CDR3 is made up of 13 amino acids. V gave up 7 bases and J gave up 0 bases, with 9 bases separating them. Germline-derived CDR1 and CDR2 are LNHDA and SQIVND (reference sequence). The CDR3, as DNA: TGTGCCAGTATGACAGGCATGAACACTGAAGCTTTCTTT. Translated: CASMTGMNTEAFF.

The V gene is TRBV27, the J gene TRBJ2-5, with 8 bases that match TRBD2. CDR3 size: 15 residues. Looked up from germline, CDR1 is MNHEY and CDR2 is SMNVEV (reference sequence). V lost 0 bases, J lost 4 bases, and 4 bases stayed unmatched. This chain's CDR3 is CASSLSSGMGETQYF. DNA for the CDR3: TGTGCCAGCAGTTTATCTAGCGGGATGGGAGAGACCCAGTACTTC.

The J gene is TRBJ2-7, the V gene TRBV28, with 9 bases aligning to TRBD2. The V and J ends lost 4 bases and 3 bases, in that order; junction bases with no gene match: 7. In germline, CDR1 is MDHEN, CDR2 SYDVKM. This CDR3 spans 15 amino acids. The CDR3 DNA sequence: TGTGCCAGCAGTTCAGGTGGAGCGGGAGGCTACGAGCAGTACTTC. This encodes CASSSGGAGGYEQYF.

The gene calls are TRBV2 and TRBJ1-5, with D possibly TRBD1 on 5 matching bases. Trimming pared 5 bases from V and 3 bases from J, leaving 11 bases between. Germline V gives CDR1 SNHLY, CDR2 FYNNEI. This CDR3 has 14 amino acids. The CDR3 is CASSLQAINQPQHF. CDR3 DNA sequence: TGTGCCAGCAGTTTACAGGCAATCAATCAGCCCCAGCATTTT.

The table lists this clone with a count of one. The chain uses TRBV11-3 and TRBJ2-3; 10 bases map to TRBD2. Germline CDR1 reads SGHNT; CDR2 reads YENEEA. V lost 0 bases to trimming and J lost 1 base; unmatched junction nucleotides: 13. The CDR3 is 20 amino acids. This CDR3 is CASSLEWSEPSGSGTDTQYF. The CDR3, as DNA: TGTGCCAGCAGCTTAGAATGGTCGGAGCCTAGCGGGAGTGGCACAGATACGCAGTATTTT.

V and J are TRBV10-3 and TRBJ2-5; D may be TRBD1 (6 bases). Trimming cost V 10 bases and J 2 bases, with 14 bases left between them. The CDR3 runs to 13 residues. The germline CDR1 and CDR2 sequences are ENHRY and SYGVKD. CDR3 coding DNA: TGTGCCACGAAAGACAGGATTCAAGAGACCCAGTACTTC. This gives the protein CATKDRIQETQYF.

This clone was counted a single time. The chain recombines TRBV15 with TRBJ2-5; D gene unclear. Germline V CDR1 and CDR2: LNHNV, YYDKDF (reference sequence). V dropped 1 base and J dropped 2 bases, with 8 bases sitting between them. The CDR3 sequence is 14 residues long. CDR3 coding DNA: TGTGCCACCAGCAGAGCAACAGAACAAGAGACCCAGTACTTC. This sequence encodes CATSRATEQETQYF.

The chain uses TRBV11-2 and TRBJ2-1, with TRBD2 as a possible D gene (6 bases). CDR3 length: 16 amino acids. Trimming took 5 bases from V and 5 from J, leaving 19 bases between them. Per the germline V gene, CDR1 is SGHAT and CDR2 is FQNNGV. The CDR3, as DNA: TGTGCCAGCAGCCCCTGGCCAGCGGGCGAACACAATGAGCAGTTCTTC. It specifies CASSPWPAGEHNEQFF.

The chain links TRBV19 to TRBJ1-1; 7 bases map to TRBD1. The CDR3 extends over 13 amino acids. From germline, CDR1 is LNHDA and CDR2 SQIVND (reference sequence). V shed 5 bases and J 3 bases; nucleotides not matched to a gene: 3. The chain's CDR3 is CASSPDRDTEAFF. DNA for the CDR3: TGTGCCAGTAGTCCTGACAGGGACACTGAAGCTTTCTTT.

This clone was counted a few times. V and J are TRBV11-3 and TRBJ2-7, with TRBD2 matching over 9 bases. Germline loops: CDR1 SGHNT, CDR2 YENEEA. The CDR3 consists of 16 residues. With 0 bases clipped from V and 3 bases from J, the junction kept 6 bases outside the gene matches. CDR3 amino acids: CASSLESLAGRYEQYF. CDR3 sequence (DNA): TGTGCCAGCAGCTTAGAGTCACTAGCGGGTCGCTACGAGCAGTACTTC.